The 20 T cell receptor beta chains below come from one sample, sequenced in a study of blood T cell repertoires in COVID-19. The repertoire was sequenced with immunoSEQ multiplex PCR; TCRdb's copy has only in-frame clones and lacks some. The repertoire consists of around 97,000 clones, with about 90% occurring once and the leading ten covering 5% to 7.5%. The sample taken for sequencing was peripheral blood. The receptors come from a human donor in a cohort sampled during active COVID-19.

The chain combines TRBV27 with TRBJ1-2, with a weak D call TRBD1 (6 bases). The CDR3 totals 18 residues. V gave up 3 bases and J gave up 4 bases, with 24 bases separating them. Germline values: CDR1 MNHEY, CDR2 SMNVEV (reference sequence). The CDR3 is CASSFLMGAGVLPYGYTF. CDR3 sequence (DNA): TGTGCCAGCAGTTTTCTTATGGGGGCAGGGGTTCTGCCCTATGGCTACACCTTC.

The V and J genes are TRBV3-1 (or the pseudogene TRBV3-2) and TRBJ1-2; D is perhaps TRBD1 (5 bases). This CDR3 is built from 13 residues. Trimming stripped 1 base from V and 8 bases from J, with 11 bases between. Germline-derived CDR1 and CDR2 are LGHDT and YNNKEL (reference sequence). CDR3 DNA: TGTGCCAGCAGCCAAGGCAGGGTCGGCGGCTACACCTTC. Translated: CASSQGRVGGYTF.

This clone has only one observation. The chain employs TRBV5-4 and TRBJ2-1, with TRBD2 matching over 7 bases. CDR1 is SGHNT and CDR2 is YYREEE in the germline V gene (reference sequence). CDR3 length: 13 amino acids. The J segment lost 6 bases and the V segment lost 5 bases, leaving 5 bases of the junction unmatched. The CDR3 loop reads CASRTGGRNEQFF. In DNA, the CDR3 is TGTGCCAGCAGAACGGGGGGTCGCAATGAGCAGTTCTTC.

The chain recombines TRBV6-5 with TRBJ1-4; 9 bases map to TRBD1. The CDR3 consists of 14 residues. Germline CDR1 is MNHEY and CDR2 is SVGAGI. The V gene end was trimmed by 5 bases and the J gene end by 8 bases; junction bases not matched to a gene: 6. The CDR3 DNA reads as TGTGCCAGCAGTAGAGGGACAGGGCCCGAAAAACTGTTTTTT. Its protein is CASSRGTGPEKLFF.

The chain links TRBV24-1 to TRBJ2-4; 8 positions agree with TRBD2. Germline-derived CDR1 and CDR2 are KGHDR and SFDVKD. V dropped 1 base and J dropped 6; count of bases not matched to a gene: 4. This CDR3 has 15 amino acids. The CDR3 sequence: CATSDFTSGGNIQYF. CDR3 nucleotide sequence: TGTGCCACCAGTGATTTTACTAGCGGCGGAAACATTCAGTACTTC.

The V gene is TRBV7-9, the J gene TRBJ1-2; 7 positions match TRBD1. Germline V gene data show CDR1 as SEHNR and CDR2 as FQNEAQ (reference sequence). The length of the CDR3 is 15 residues. The V gene end was trimmed by 4 bases and the J gene end by 3 bases; junction bases not matched to a gene: 8. CDR3 in DNA: TGTGCCAGCAGCTCATTACAGGGGCCCTACTATGGCTACACCTTC. As protein: CASSSLQGPYYGYTF.

The chain uses TRBV6-1 and TRBJ2-2, with 9 bases that match TRBD1. The CDR3 has 16 amino acids. V gave up 4 bases and J gave up 1 base; unmatched junction bases: 4. Per the germline V gene, CDR1 is MNHNS and CDR2 is SASEGT. Here the CDR3 reads CASSVDRGLNTGELFF. The CDR3 nucleotides are TGTGCCAGCAGTGTGGACAGGGGTCTGAACACCGGGGAGCTGTTTTTT.

The gene calls are TRBV5-1 and TRBJ1-4; no firm D call. The CDR3 covers 15 residues. Trimming removed 0 bases at V and 10 bases at J, with 16 bases between. Germline V gene sequence: CDR1 SGHRS, CDR2 YFSETQ. The CDR3 coding sequence is TGCGCCAGCAGCTTGGAAGTGGGTGGATCGGGAAAACTGTTTTTT. Translated, it gives CASSLEVGGSGKLFF. Combining the CDR3 with reference TRBV5-1 and TRBJ1-4 gives the whole variable domain KAGVTQTPRYLIKTRGQQVTLSCSPISGHRSVSWYQQTPGQGLQFLFEYFSETQRNKGNFPGRFSGRQFSNSRSEMNVSTLELGDSALYLCASSLEVGGSGKLFFGSGTQLSVL.

The chain joins TRBV19 to TRBJ2-7; 9 nucleotides align to TRBD1. The CDR3 is 15 amino acids. With V trimmed by 6 bases and J by 3 bases, 9 bases remained unmatched. In germline, CDR1 is LNHDA, CDR2 SQIVND (reference sequence). The CDR3, as DNA: TGTGCCAGTAGAAGGACAGGGGTTGGGAACTACGAGCAGTACTTC. Amino acids: CASRRTGVGNYEQYF.

This chain links TRBV19 with TRBJ2-5, with 11 nucleotides matching TRBD2. The length of the CDR3 is 17 residues. After removal of 1 base from V and 2 bases from J, the junction contained 6 bases not matched to a gene. CDR1 and CDR2 (germline): LNHDA, SQIVND (reference sequence). CDR3 nucleotide sequence: TGTGCCAGTAGTATAGGACTAGCGGGAAGGGGGCAAGAGACCCAGTACTTC. It is translated as CASSIGLAGRGQETQYF.

This chain links TRBV2 with TRBJ2-1, with unresolved D. V was shortened by 5 bases and J by 14 bases, with 7 bases between the two germline ends. CDR3 length: 9 residues. Germline-derived CDR1 and CDR2 are SNHLY and FYNNEI. DNA of the CDR3: TGTGCCAGCAGTACGAGCGAGTTCTTC. The encoded protein is CASSTSEFF.

The CDR3 loop is CASSLTGQATEAFF. The CDR3 DNA is TGTGCCAGCAGCCTCACCGGACAGGCGACTGAAGCTTTCTTT. V and J are TRBV6-2 or TRBV6-3 and TRBJ1-1, with 7 positions matching TRBD1. Germline CDR1 and CDR2: MNHEY and SVGEGT. CDR3 length: 14 amino acids. The V and J ends lost 6 bases and 5 bases, in that order; junction bases with no gene match: 9.

This chain links TRBV2 with TRBJ1-1, with 8 bases identical to TRBD1. After removal of 6 bases from V and 8 bases from J, the junction contained 5 bases not matched to a gene. CDR3 length: 12 amino acids. The germline gives CDR1 SNHLY, CDR2 FYNNEI. CDR3 bases: TGTGCCAGCAGGCTGACAGGGGAAGAAGCTTTCTTT. This translates into CASRLTGEEAFF.

In this sample, this clone turned up once. This chain joins TRBV11-2 and TRBJ2-7, with 7 bases matching TRBD1. The junction had 7 bases not matched to a gene; V was cut back by 5 bases and J by 0 bases. The CDR3 consists of 15 residues. The V gene's germline CDR1 is SGHAT and CDR2 FQNNGV. For the CDR3, the DNA is TGTGCCAGCAGCGGGGACCGGGACAGCTCCTACGAGCAGTACTTC. Translating gives CASSGDRDSSYEQYF. The full variable domain, with the rest looked up from reference TRBV11-2 and TRBJ2-7, is EAGVAQSPRYKIIEKRQSVAFWCNPISGHATLYWYQQILGQGPKLLIQFQNNGVVDDSQLPKDRFSAERLKGVDSTLKIQPAKLEDSAVYLCASSGDRDSSYEQYFGPGTRLTVT.

The rearrangement links TRBV5-1 to TRBJ2-1, with 8 positions matching TRBD1. CDR1 is SGHRS, CDR2 YFSETQ, per germline. The V segment lost 4 bases and the J segment 4 bases; nucleotides outside the gene matches: 7. The CDR3 is made up of 15 amino acids. The CDR3 DNA sequence: TGCGCCAGCAGCCCAATAACAGGGGGTTACAATGAGCAGTTCTTC. Translated, it gives CASSPITGGYNEQFF.

The chain joins TRBV6-2 or TRBV6-3 to TRBJ2-2, with D possibly TRBD2 on 6 matching bases. The CDR3 totals 14 residues. Trimming left V 0 bases short and J 7 bases short, with 9 bases between. Germline CDR1 MNHEY, CDR2 SVGEGT. CDR3 DNA: TGTGCCAGCAGTTACTCTACGGGGGTCGGGGAGCTGTTTTTT. Its protein product is CASSYSTGVGELFF.

The chain combines TRBV30 with TRBJ2-3; 9 bases are a match to TRBD2. V shed 4 bases and J 2 bases; nucleotides not matched to a gene: 4. Germline lookup yields CDR1 GTSNPN and CDR2 SVGIG (reference sequence). The CDR3 has 14 residues. The CDR3 coding sequence is TGTGCCTGGACTAGCGGGGTACTCACAGATACGCAGTATTTT. It specifies CAWTSGVLTDTQYF.

The V call is TRBV2, the J call TRBJ1-1; 7 bases are a match to TRBD1. V was clipped by 6 bases and J by 2 bases; unmatched bases: 9. This CDR3 region has 15 residues. Germline loops: CDR1 SNHLY, CDR2 FYNNEI. As DNA, the CDR3 is TGTGCCAGCAGAGAAAGGGGGACAGTAAACACTGAAGCTTTCTTT. Residues: CASRERGTVNTEAFF.

This clone was counted a few times. This chain links TRBV28 with TRBJ2-7; the match to TRBD1 covers 9 bases. V was pared by 8 bases and J by 2 bases, with 7 bases of the junction left unmatched. CDR1 MDHEN and CDR2 SYDVKM come from the germline V gene. This CDR3 region has 14 residues. The CDR3 spells CASGGDRETYEQYF. CDR3 bases: TGTGCCAGCGGGGGGGACAGGGAAACCTACGAGCAGTACTTC.

The rearrangement links TRBV5-5 to TRBJ2-2, with TRBD1 as a possible D gene (5 bases). Germline CDR1 reads SGHKS; CDR2 reads YYEKEE (reference sequence). The V end lost 1 base, the J end lost 0 bases, and 10 bases lay between the germline ends. The CDR3 extends over 16 amino acids. The CDR3, as DNA: TGTGCCAGCAGCTTGTACAGGACACCGAACACCGGGGAGCTGTTTTTT. It specifies CASSLYRTPNTGELFF.